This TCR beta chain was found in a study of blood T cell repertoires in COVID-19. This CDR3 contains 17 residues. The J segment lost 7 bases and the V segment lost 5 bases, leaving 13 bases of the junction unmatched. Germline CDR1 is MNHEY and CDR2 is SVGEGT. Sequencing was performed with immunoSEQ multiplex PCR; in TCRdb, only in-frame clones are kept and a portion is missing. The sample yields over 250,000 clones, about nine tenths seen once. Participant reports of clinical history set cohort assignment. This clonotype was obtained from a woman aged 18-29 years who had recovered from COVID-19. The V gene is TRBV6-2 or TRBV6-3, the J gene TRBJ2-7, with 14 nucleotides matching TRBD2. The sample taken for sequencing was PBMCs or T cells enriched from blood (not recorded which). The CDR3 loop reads CASSDMTSGRAVGEQYF. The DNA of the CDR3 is TGTGCCAGCAGTGATATGACTAGCGGGAGGGCCGTCGGAGAGCAGTACTTC.